The text below deals with one TCR beta chain. Germline CDR1 is SQVTM and CDR2 is ANQGSEA. The CDR3 is 12 amino acids. J gave up 6 bases and V 7 bases, and 5 bases lay outside the gene matches. The entry originates in a study of cytomegalovirus exposure and HLA in healthy donors. With 60 Vbeta and 13 Jbeta primers, the PCR was carried out. Sequencing used immunoSEQ multiplex PCR; TCRdb keeps in-frame clones, though not all of them. Here the sample spans 200,000 to 250,000 clones, around 83% being singletons. The receptor was isolated from a middle-aged woman in good health and CMV-seronegative. This chain connects TRBV29-1 to TRBJ2-4; TRBD2 aligns across 8 bases. The sequencing sample was made of PBMCs. The CDR3 spells CSAGTRGNIQYF. The CDR3 region has the DNA TGCAGCGCCGGGACTAGAGGAAACATTCAGTACTTC.